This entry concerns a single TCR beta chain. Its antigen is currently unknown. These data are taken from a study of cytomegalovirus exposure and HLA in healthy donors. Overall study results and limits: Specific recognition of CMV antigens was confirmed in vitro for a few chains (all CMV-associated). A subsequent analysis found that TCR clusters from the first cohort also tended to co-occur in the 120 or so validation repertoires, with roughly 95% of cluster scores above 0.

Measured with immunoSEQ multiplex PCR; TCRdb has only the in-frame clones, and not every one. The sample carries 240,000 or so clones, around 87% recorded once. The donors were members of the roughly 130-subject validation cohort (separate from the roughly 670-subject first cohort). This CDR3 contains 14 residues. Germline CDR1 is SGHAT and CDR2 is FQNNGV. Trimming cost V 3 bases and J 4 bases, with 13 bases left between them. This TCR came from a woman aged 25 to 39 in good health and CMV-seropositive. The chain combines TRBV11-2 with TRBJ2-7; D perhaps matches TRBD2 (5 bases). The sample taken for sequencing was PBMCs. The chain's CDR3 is CASSLEPGNYEQYF. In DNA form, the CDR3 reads TGTGCCAGCAGCTTGGAGCCGGGAAATTACGAGCAGTACTTC.